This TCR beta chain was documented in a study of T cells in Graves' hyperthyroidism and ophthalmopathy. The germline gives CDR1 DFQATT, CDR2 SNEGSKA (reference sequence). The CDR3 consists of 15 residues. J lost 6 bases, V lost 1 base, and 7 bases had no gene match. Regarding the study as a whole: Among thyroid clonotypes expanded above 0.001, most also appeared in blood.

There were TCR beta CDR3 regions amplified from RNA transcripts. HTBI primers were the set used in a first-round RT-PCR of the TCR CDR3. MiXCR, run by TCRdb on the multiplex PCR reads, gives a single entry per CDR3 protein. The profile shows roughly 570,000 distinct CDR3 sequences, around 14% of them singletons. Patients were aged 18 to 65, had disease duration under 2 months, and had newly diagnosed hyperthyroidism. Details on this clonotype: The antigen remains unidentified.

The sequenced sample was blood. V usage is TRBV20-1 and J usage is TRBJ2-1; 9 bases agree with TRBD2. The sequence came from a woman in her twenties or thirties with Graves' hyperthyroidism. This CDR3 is CSARAGTSHSNEQFF. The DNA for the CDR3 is TGCAGTGCTAGAGCCGGGACTAGCCACTCCAATGAGCAGTTCTTC.